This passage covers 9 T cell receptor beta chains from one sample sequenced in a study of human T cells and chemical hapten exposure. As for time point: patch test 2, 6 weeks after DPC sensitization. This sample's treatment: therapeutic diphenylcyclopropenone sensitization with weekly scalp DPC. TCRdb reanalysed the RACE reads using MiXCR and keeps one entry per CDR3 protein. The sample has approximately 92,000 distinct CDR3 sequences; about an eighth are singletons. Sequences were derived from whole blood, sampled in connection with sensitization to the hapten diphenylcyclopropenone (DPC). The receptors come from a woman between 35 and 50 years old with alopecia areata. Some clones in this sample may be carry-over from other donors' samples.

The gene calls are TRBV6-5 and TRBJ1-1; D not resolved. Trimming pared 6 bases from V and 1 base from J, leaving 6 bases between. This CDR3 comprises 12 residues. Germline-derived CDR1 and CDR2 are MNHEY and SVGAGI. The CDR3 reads CASRDPNTEAFF. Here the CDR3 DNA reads TGTGCCAGCAGAGACCCGAACACTGAAGCTTTCTTT.

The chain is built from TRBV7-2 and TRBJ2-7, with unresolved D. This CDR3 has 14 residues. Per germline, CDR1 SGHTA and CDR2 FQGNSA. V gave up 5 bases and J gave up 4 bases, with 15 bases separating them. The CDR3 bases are TGTGCCAGCAGCCCGGACGCTAAGCGATACGAGCAGTACTTC. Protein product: CASSPDAKRYEQYF.

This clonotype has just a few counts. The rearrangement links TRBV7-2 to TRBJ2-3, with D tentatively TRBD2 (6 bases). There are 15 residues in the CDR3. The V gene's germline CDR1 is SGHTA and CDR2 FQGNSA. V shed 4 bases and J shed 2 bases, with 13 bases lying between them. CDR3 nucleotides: TGTGCCAGCAGCTCCGACCGCGGGACCACAGATACGCAGTATTTT. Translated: CASSSDRGTTDTQYF.

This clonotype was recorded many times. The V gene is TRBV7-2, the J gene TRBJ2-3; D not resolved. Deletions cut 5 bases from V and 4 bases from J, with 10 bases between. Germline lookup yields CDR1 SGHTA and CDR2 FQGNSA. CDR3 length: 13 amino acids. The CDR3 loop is CASSQGGADTQYF. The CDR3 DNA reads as TGTGCCAGCAGCCAAGGTGGGGCAGATACGCAGTATTTT.

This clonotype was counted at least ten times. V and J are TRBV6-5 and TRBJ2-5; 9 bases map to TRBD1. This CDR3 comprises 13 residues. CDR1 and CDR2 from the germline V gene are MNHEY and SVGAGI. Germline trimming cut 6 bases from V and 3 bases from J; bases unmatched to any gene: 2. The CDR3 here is CASSRDREETQYF. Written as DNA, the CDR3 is TGTGCCAGCAGCCGGGACAGGGAAGAGACCCAGTACTTC.

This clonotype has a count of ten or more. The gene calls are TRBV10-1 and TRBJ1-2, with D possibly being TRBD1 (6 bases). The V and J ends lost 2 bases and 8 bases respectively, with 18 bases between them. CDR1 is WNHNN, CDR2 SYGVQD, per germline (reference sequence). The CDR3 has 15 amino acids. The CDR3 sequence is CASSETGTSLSGYTF. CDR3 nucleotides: TGCGCCAGCAGTGAGACCGGGACATCTTTATCGGGCTACACCTTC.

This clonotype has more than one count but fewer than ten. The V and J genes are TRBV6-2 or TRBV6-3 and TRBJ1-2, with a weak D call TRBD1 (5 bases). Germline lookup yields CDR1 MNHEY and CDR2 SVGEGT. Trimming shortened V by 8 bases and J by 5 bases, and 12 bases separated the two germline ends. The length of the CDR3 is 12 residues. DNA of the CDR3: TGTGCCAGCCGGGGGATCCCTTATGGCTACACCTTC. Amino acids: CASRGIPYGYTF.

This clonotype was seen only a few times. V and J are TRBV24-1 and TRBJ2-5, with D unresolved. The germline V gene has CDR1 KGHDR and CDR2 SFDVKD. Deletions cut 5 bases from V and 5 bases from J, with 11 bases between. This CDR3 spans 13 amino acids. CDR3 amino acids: CATSGYPGETQYF. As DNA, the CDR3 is TGTGCCACCAGTGGCTACCCCGGGGAGACCCAGTACTTC.

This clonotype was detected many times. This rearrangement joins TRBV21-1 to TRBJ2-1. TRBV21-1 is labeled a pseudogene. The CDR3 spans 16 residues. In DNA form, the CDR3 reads TGTGCCAGCAACCCGATCAGCCGGAGCTCCTACAATGAGCAGTTCTTC. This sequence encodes CASNPISRSSYNEQFF.